Following are 30 T cell receptor beta chains from one sample sequenced in a study of blood T cell repertoires in COVID-19. Profiled with immunoSEQ multiplex PCR; TCRdb holds only in-frame clones, not every one. The sample has 48,000 or so clones, about 85% seen once. The sample taken for sequencing was peripheral blood. The source is a woman aged 60 to 75 with acute or convalescent COVID-19.

This chain connects TRBV27 to TRBJ2-5; D ambiguous. The V gene lost 6 bases and the J gene lost 5 bases, with 19 bases spanning the gap. The germline V gene has CDR1 MNHEY and CDR2 SMNVEV (reference sequence). This CDR3 comprises 15 residues. The DNA for the CDR3 is TGTGCCAGCAGACCCCGGTGGTCCGAAGAGGAGACCCAGTACTTC. Amino acid sequence: CASRPRWSEEETQYF.

The chain combines TRBV3-1 (or the pseudogene TRBV3-2) with TRBJ2-7; 7 positions match TRBD1. Looked up from germline, CDR1 is LGHDT and CDR2 is YNNKEL (reference sequence). This CDR3 has 15 residues. V lost 5 bases, J lost 2 bases, and 9 bases stayed unmatched. CDR3: CASSTRQGRTYEQYF. The CDR3 nucleotides are TGTGCCAGCAGCACCCGACAGGGAAGAACCTACGAGCAGTACTTC.

V is TRBV6-5 and J is TRBJ1-4; maybe TRBD1 (5 bases). The CDR3 has 13 residues. V lost 8 bases and J lost 4, with 11 bases in between. Germline CDR1 MNHEY, CDR2 SVGAGI. In DNA form, the CDR3 reads TGTGCCAGCGGGCGACAGATTAATGAAAAACTGTTTTTT. Protein: CASGRQINEKLFF.

This chain uses TRBV19 with TRBJ2-3; TRBD2 matches 12 bases. CDR1 is LNHDA, CDR2 SQIVND, per germline (reference sequence). The CDR3 extends over 17 amino acids. Trimming at V came to 5 bases and at J to 4 bases, leaving 10 bases not matched to a gene. CDR3 nucleotides: TGTGCCAGTAGTCCCAGACTAGCGGGAGATGGTTCAGATACGCAGTATTTT. This encodes CASSPRLAGDGSDTQYF.

The gene calls are TRBV7-3 and TRBJ1-5, with unresolved D. CDR3 size: 13 residues. Between the trimmed V and J ends, which lost 2 bases and 6 bases, there was a span of 8 bases. Germline CDR1 SGHTA, CDR2 FQGTGA. CDR3 sequence reads: CASSLDKSQPQHF. The CDR3 nucleotides read TGTGCCAGCAGCTTAGACAAATCTCAGCCCCAGCATTTT.

The sample holds a few counts of this clone. The genes are TRBV29-1 and TRBJ1-5, with 7 positions matching TRBD1. Germline V gives CDR1 SQVTM, CDR2 ANQGSEA. J was trimmed by 6 bases and V by 4 bases; bases with no gene match: 6. This CDR3 is built from 13 residues. The CDR3 DNA sequence: TGCAGCGTTGCAGACAGGGCCGGTCAGCCCCAGCATTTT. This encodes CSVADRAGQPQHF.

The chain carries TRBV10-3 and TRBJ1-6; D possibly corresponds to TRBD1 (5 bases). V was shortened by 8 bases and J by 0 bases, with 11 bases between the two germline ends. Germline-derived CDR1 and CDR2 are ENHRY and SYGVKD. This CDR3 spans 15 amino acids. In nucleotides, the CDR3 is TGTGCCATCCGCGGGGGGAGCTCCTATAATTCACCCCTCCACTTT. The encoded protein is CAIRGGSSYNSPLHF.

This chain links TRBV10-3 with TRBJ2-7; 9 bases fit TRBD1. CDR3 length: 16 residues. In germline, CDR1 is ENHRY, CDR2 SYGVKD. Losses at the gene ends were 5 bases for V and 5 bases for J; bases not matched to a gene: 13. This CDR3 reads CAISFSFGTGSHEQYF. CDR3 DNA: TGTGCCATCAGTTTTTCTTTCGGGACAGGGAGCCACGAGCAGTACTTC.

The chain is built from TRBV11-2 and TRBJ2-3; possibly TRBD2 for D (6 bases). Trimming pared 5 bases from V and 5 bases from J, leaving 17 bases between. Germline assignment: CDR1 SGHAT and CDR2 FQNNGV. The CDR3 length is 15 residues. In DNA form, the CDR3 reads TGTGCCAGCAGCGAGCCTGGGACTGTTGGAGATACGCAGTATTTT. It encodes CASSEPGTVGDTQYF.

This chain joins TRBV30 and TRBJ2-2, with D maybe TRBD2 (6 bases). The V end was cut by 0 bases, the J end by 5 bases, with 10 bases between. CDR1 and CDR2 (germline): GTSNPN, SVGIG (reference sequence). This CDR3 has 14 residues. The CDR3 is CAWSVTRGTGELFF. The CDR3 DNA follows: TGTGCCTGGAGTGTCACACGGGGGACCGGGGAGCTGTTTTTT.

A single count supports this clone. The chain couples TRBV4-3 to TRBJ2-7, with 8 nucleotides matching TRBD1. The germline V gene encodes CDR1 LGHNA and CDR2 YSLEER. This CDR3 spans 15 amino acids. After removal of 1 base from V and 4 bases from J, the junction contained 6 bases not matched to a gene. CDR3 sequence (DNA): TGCGCCAGCAGCCAAGGAGACAGGGGTGGGTACGAGCAGTACTTC. Residues: CASSQGDRGGYEQYF.

The CDR3 region is CASSLGGQGFLGYTF. In nucleotides, the CDR3 is TGTGCCAGCAGCTTAGGGGGACAGGGTTTCCTTGGCTACACCTTC. The rearrangement links TRBV7-9 to TRBJ1-2; 9 bases agree with TRBD1. The CDR3 consists of 15 residues. CDR1 and CDR2 from the germline V gene are SEHNR and FQNEAQ (reference sequence). The V and J ends lost 1 base and 7 bases, in that order; junction bases with no gene match: 7.

V is TRBV20-1 and J is TRBJ2-7; D call uncertain. The germline V and J ends were trimmed by 3 bases and 4 bases, with 13 bases remaining between them. CDR1 is DFQATT, CDR2 SNEGSKA, per germline (reference sequence). The CDR3 loop spans 13 amino acids. In DNA, the CDR3 is TGCAGTGCTAGTCACTCTATTCGTTACGAGCAGTACTTC. Residues: CSASHSIRYEQYF.

The J gene is TRBJ2-7, the V gene TRBV2; TRBD2 might be the D (5 bases). Germline-derived CDR1 and CDR2 are SNHLY and FYNNEI. V dropped 5 bases and J dropped 3 bases, with 14 bases sitting between them. The CDR3 consists of 14 residues. Written as DNA, the CDR3 is TGTGCCAGCAGTCAGAGCGGATCTAGCTACGAGCAGTACTTC. This sequence encodes CASSQSGSSYEQYF.

This chain connects TRBV18 to TRBJ1-5; no definite D call. The V gene lost 4 bases and the J gene lost 5 bases, with 12 bases spanning the gap. The CDR3 is 14 amino acids. Germline V lookup: CDR1 KGHSH, CDR2 LQKENI. CDR3 amino acids: CASSRQSRDQPQHF. CDR3 sequence (DNA): TGTGCCAGCTCACGGCAGAGCCGGGATCAGCCCCAGCATTTT.

The rearrangement links TRBV5-1 to TRBJ1-6, with no clear D. V was shortened by 3 bases and J by 10 bases, with 17 bases between the two germline ends. Germline V gene data show CDR1 as SGHRS and CDR2 as YFSETQ. This CDR3 comprises 15 residues. The CDR3, as DNA: TGCGCCAGCAGCTCGGATATGAAAGGAGACTCACCCCTCCACTTT. Translation: CASSSDMKGDSPLHF.

This chain links TRBV5-1 with TRBJ2-2, with TRBD1 as a possible D gene (5 bases). Deletions cut 1 base from V and 1 base from J, with 8 bases between. The CDR3 runs to 15 residues. Germline CDR1 SGHRS, CDR2 YFSETQ. CDR3 loop: CASSLNTGNTGELFF. The CDR3 DNA follows: TGCGCCAGCAGCTTGAATACAGGGAACACCGGGGAGCTGTTTTTT.

This chain links TRBV29-1 with TRBJ1-2, with TRBD1 as a possible D gene (6 bases). This CDR3 contains 15 residues. Germline loops: CDR1 SQVTM, CDR2 ANQGSEA. V was trimmed by 3 bases and J by 0 bases, leaving 14 bases between them. The CDR3 spells CSVEGGSGANYGYTF. CDR3 sequence (DNA): TGCAGCGTTGAGGGTGGATCAGGGGCTAACTATGGCTACACCTTC. The whole variable domain, filled in from reference TRBV29-1 and TRBJ1-2, reads SAVISQKPSRDICQRGTSLTIQCQVDSQVTMMFWYRQQPGQSLTLIATANQGSEATYESGFVIDKFPISRPNLTFSTLTVSNMSPEDSSIYLCSVEGGSGANYGYTFGSGTRLTVV.

A note on this clone: The junction and the germline gene differ at one end; a read error may be behind it. The CDR3 DNA sequence: TGCGCCAGCAGCTTGGCTGGGACAGGGAACGCTGAAGCTTTCTTT. Protein: CASSLAGTGNAEAFF. This rearrangement joins TRBV5-1 to TRBJ1-1; 9 bases fit TRBD1. Germline V gene lookup returns CDR1 SGHRS and CDR2 YFSETQ. There are 15 residues in the CDR3.

This rearrangement joins TRBV6-1 to TRBJ2-4; TRBD2 matches 7 bases. The junction had 9 bases not matched to a gene; V was cut back by 3 bases and J by 7 bases. This CDR3 is 15 amino acids long. From germline, CDR1 is MNHNS and CDR2 SASEGT. The DNA for the CDR3 is TGTGCCAGCAGTGATTCTAGCGGTTCAGGCAACATTCAGTACTTC. It yields the protein CASSDSSGSGNIQYF.

The chain uses TRBV4-1 and TRBJ1-5, with D possibly being TRBD1 (6 bases). Germline V gives CDR1 MGHRA, CDR2 YSYEKL. The CDR3 is 15 amino acids. Deletions cut 1 base from V and 5 bases from J, with 12 bases between. CDR3 sequence: CASSQGAQGYQPQHF. The CDR3 DNA reads TGCGCCAGCAGCCAAGGTGCACAGGGTTATCAGCCCCAGCATTTT.

The V and J genes are TRBV19 and TRBJ1-5; 7 nucleotides agree with TRBD1. The V and J ends lost 3 bases and 7 bases, in that order; junction bases with no gene match: 6. Germline CDR1 reads LNHDA; CDR2 reads SQIVND (reference sequence). The length of the CDR3 is 14 residues. CDR3 DNA sequence: TGTGCCAGTAGTATCCGACAGGGAGTGCAGCCCCAGCATTTT. It yields the protein CASSIRQGVQPQHF.

Concerning this clone itself: The same CDR3 is also encoded by other DNA sequences in this sample. J is TRBJ2-1 and V is TRBV4-2; 9 bases match TRBD2. The J segment lost 4 bases and the V segment lost 0 bases, leaving 4 bases of the junction unmatched. Per the germline V gene, CDR1 is LGHNA and CDR2 is YNFKEQ. CDR3 length: 16 amino acids. CDR3 sequence: CASSQERTSGYNEQFF. The DNA of the CDR3 is TGTGCCAGCAGCCAAGAAAGAACTAGCGGGTACAATGAGCAGTTCTTC.

The rearrangement uses TRBV9 and TRBJ1-1; a weak D match, TRBD1 (6 bases). Germline loops: CDR1 SGDLS, CDR2 YYNGEE. The V gene lost 4 bases and the J gene lost 2 bases, with 12 bases spanning the gap. The CDR3 contains 14 residues. CDR3 nucleotides: TGTGCCAGCAGCAGACTGGACAGTAACACTGAAGCTTTCTTT. It encodes CASSRLDSNTEAFF.

This clone was detected many times. V is TRBV30 and J is TRBJ2-1; 13 nucleotides align to TRBD2. Per germline, CDR1 GTSNPN and CDR2 SVGIG (reference sequence). V gave up 5 bases and J gave up 3 bases; unmatched junction bases: 1. The CDR3 is made up of 14 amino acids. The CDR3 region has the DNA TGTGCCTGGGGGACTAGCGGGGTCTACAATGAGCAGTTCTTC. It is translated as CAWGTSGVYNEQFF.

The chain is built from TRBV10-3 and TRBJ1-2; 7 nucleotides agree with TRBD1. The CDR3 totals 15 residues. The germline V gene encodes CDR1 ENHRY and CDR2 SYGVKD. The V segment lost 1 base and the J segment 6 bases; nucleotides outside the gene matches: 8. This chain's CDR3 is CAISEYQQGLDGYTF. CDR3 nucleotides: TGTGCCATCAGTGAGTACCAACAGGGGCTGGATGGCTACACCTTC.

The V call is TRBV30, the J call TRBJ1-1; D ambiguous. Trimming took 3 bases from V and 1 from J, leaving 15 bases between them. The CDR3 consists of 15 residues. Germline CDR1 and CDR2: GTSNPN and SVGIG (reference sequence). DNA for the CDR3: TGTGCCTGGAGCTCCGGCTCAGAGGGGAACACTGAAGCTTTCTTT. It is translated as CAWSSGSEGNTEAFF. The full variable domain, its missing parts supplied by reference TRBV30 and TRBJ1-1, is SQTIHQWPATLVQPVGSPLSLECTVEGTSNPNLYWYRQAAGRGLQLLFYSVGIGQISSEVPQNLSASRPQDRQFILSSKKLLLSDSGFYLCAWSSGSEGNTEAFFGQGTRLTVV.

J is TRBJ1-4 and V is TRBV5-6; D possibly corresponds to TRBD1 (5 bases). CDR3 length equals 13 residues. Trimming shortened V by 2 bases and J by 4 bases, and 6 bases separated the two germline ends. The germline CDR1 and CDR2 sequences are SGHDT and YYEEEE. CDR3 bases: TGTGCCAGCAGCTTCAGGGATAATGAAAAACTGTTTTTT. It is translated as CASSFRDNEKLFF.

This clone appeared a few times. This chain links TRBV29-1 with TRBJ2-5; 8 bases align to TRBD1. This CDR3 contains 13 residues. Germline-derived CDR1 and CDR2 are SQVTM and ANQGSEA. J gave up 5 bases and V 4 bases, and 6 bases lay outside the gene matches. CDR3 nucleotides: TGCAGCGTTGGCCGACAGGGGTTCGAGACCCAGTACTTC. This codes for CSVGRQGFETQYF.

This chain joins TRBV14 and TRBJ1-6; perhaps TRBD1 as D (6 bases). V dropped 8 bases and J dropped 10 bases, with 30 bases sitting between them. This CDR3 spans 18 amino acids. Germline CDR1 SGHDN, CDR2 FVKESK. Here the CDR3 reads CASRLGGGLLVKPSPLHF. The CDR3 bases are TGTGCCAGCCGCCTGGGAGGGGGATTATTGGTTAAACCCTCACCCCTCCACTTT.